This entry features one T cell receptor beta chain sequence. The clone's antigen remains unknown. No clone much larger than this one lies a single base away; base qualities are absent. Each collaborating institution followed its own protocols to collect whole blood in K2EDTA tubes. Collaborator samples were shipped for TCRbeta analysis as frozen whole blood, isolated PBMCs, or DNA extracted from either sample type. The immunoSEQ Assay, a bias-controlled multiplex PCR, was used to amplify TCRbeta CDR3 regions from genomic DNA. Processing in the source paper ran as follows. Within the assay, amplification of reference gene primers was used to estimate how many nucleated cells each sample contained. Sequence reads were collapsed and filtered to measure the absolute abundance of every unique TCRbeta CDR3 rearrangement. For each sample, productive Simpson clonality was calculated as the square root of Simpson's diversity index across productive rearrangements. This is the immuneACCESS table as TCRdb keeps it, with only in-frame sequences that have V and J called. A part of the clones is gone; compared with another copy, unresolved V genes explain less than half, and the rest is unexplained. The V and J calls and clone size are taken from that table; D and trimming were inferred from the DNA. For this sample the table gives over 100,000 clones, of which around 80% were detected only once. The ten biggest clones cover almost 4.5% of the sample.

This record comes from a study of blood T cell repertoires in COVID-19 (dated by TCRdb to about 2020). Concerning the study at large: Samples from collaborators originated in the United States, Italy and Spain and spanned both the acute and convalescent phases of COVID-19. Nearly every sample came with metadata listing a de-identified subject ID, COVID-19 status, age in years and sex. The samples were drawn from the first 160 participants of the ongoing ImmuneRACE study and from 950 to 1,500 subjects provided by 6 global collaborators. Where HLA class I and class II types were available, the types were taken from metadata supplied by the sample provider, not from assay-based typing. Subjects who had been exposed to COVID-19, were actively infected with it, or had recovered from it provided the deeply sampled blood TCRbeta repertoires that made up the dataset. The material from the prospective study consisted of cDNA or gDNA derived from T cells, B-cell-depleted T cells, or PBMCs. The repertoires were released in a freely available public database meant as a resource for research on the immune response to SARS-CoV-2. Study-wide findings and limitations: How much clinical and demographic metadata was included differed by source and by participant, and the metadata was provided uncurated.

Via the germline V gene, CDR1 is SGHVS and CDR2 FNYEAQ. Deletion took 5 bases off V and 4 bases off J, with a span of 18 bases between the germline ends. The cysteine opens and the phenylalanine closes a CDR3 of 16 amino acids. Only the CDR3 DNA is retained, 48 bases long and in frame from the first base. This receptor was obtained from a human donor in a cohort sampled during active or convalescent COVID-19. This chain joins TRBV7-6 to TRBJ2-1; perhaps TRBD2 is the D gene, with 8 bases matching. Specimen: peripheral blood. The DNA reads as follows: TGTGCCAGCAGCCCAGGGGGGCCGGGGGGGTACAATGAGCAGTTCTTC. Translated, this is CASSPGGPGGYNEQFF.